This T cell receptor (beta chain) was identified in a study of OX40 agonist ivuxolimab in advanced cancers. Study at large: Age averaged around 58 years (range roughly 23 to 80), and more than 80% were male. Study results and caveats: What antigens the expanded peripheral T cells recognized was never established.

As for this clone: Its antigen is unknown.

Sequencing was performed with immunoSEQ multiplex PCR; in TCRdb, only in-frame clones are kept and a portion is missing. Of tens of thousands of clones in the sample, around 87% are singletons; the top ten hold about 4.1%. V was cut by 5 bases and J by 4 bases, with 10 bases left in between. This CDR3 has 13 amino acids. From germline, CDR1 is MDHEN and CDR2 SYDVKM. Sequenced material: CD4+ or CD8+ T cells sorted from blood, taken in a trial of the OX40 agonist ivuxolimab. V gene TRBV28 combines with J gene TRBJ2-3, with D perhaps matching TRBD1 (6 bases). The source of this sequence is an adult with an advanced solid tumor such as melanoma, head and neck, liver or kidney cancer. The CDR3 sequence: CASSKQGPDTQYF. DNA of the CDR3: TGTGCCAGCAGTAAACAGGGTCCAGATACGCAGTATTTT.